This TCR beta chain was captured by sequencing in a study of blood T cells in healthy people across ages. Study-wide results and caveats: Diversity of TCR beta per million T cells declined in a roughly linear way with age.

With a J-beta primer mix and a sample-barcoded 5' primer, a second PCR ran about 6 to 11 cycles. A template-switch adaptor that had 12 random nucleotides put a tag on each cDNA molecule. TCRdb independently ran MiXCR on the 5' RACE reads; one entry per CDR3 protein. The sample has more than 800,000 distinct CDR3 sequences; under 45% are singletons. Points on this clonotype: The antigen remains unidentified.

The sample comprised blood. The clonotype comes from a woman in her fifties or sixties in good health.

In DNA, the CDR3 is TGCAGCGTTGAAGATCTTCAAGGACAGGGGCCGTACGAGCAGTACTTC. This translates into CSVEDLQGQGPYEQYF. The chain couples TRBV29-1 to TRBJ2-7; 9 positions match TRBD1. J lost 4 bases, V lost 0 bases, and 10 bases had no gene match. This CDR3 has 16 residues. Germline CDR1 is SQVTM and CDR2 is ANQGSEA.